These 15 T cell receptor beta chains were all obtained from the same sample, sequenced in a study of blood T cell repertoires in COVID-19. Profiled with immunoSEQ multiplex PCR; TCRdb holds only in-frame clones, not every one. The sample shows around 300,000 clones, roughly nine tenths of them seen only once. The sequenced sample was PBMCs or T cells enriched from blood (not recorded which). The origin of the receptors is a young woman who had recovered from COVID-19.

V gene TRBV9 combines with J gene TRBJ1-2; 7 nucleotides align to TRBD1. The germline CDR1 and CDR2 sequences are SGDLS and YYNGEE. The CDR3 contains 13 residues. V lost 6 bases and J lost 5; bases outside the gene matches: 7. CDR3: CASNGQETYGYTF. CDR3 nucleotides: TGTGCCAGCAACGGACAGGAGACTTATGGCTACACCTTC.

The chain couples TRBV4-3 to TRBJ2-1; 9 bases are a match to TRBD1. The V gene's germline CDR1 is LGHNA and CDR2 YSLEER. With V trimmed by 3 bases and J by 7 bases, 7 bases remained unmatched. CDR3 length equals 15 residues. The CDR3 region is CASSQRDRDGNEQFF. In DNA, the CDR3 is TGCGCCAGCAGCCAGAGGGACAGGGACGGAAATGAGCAGTTCTTC.

With regard to this clone: Other DNA sequences of this sample code for an identical CDR3. The V gene is TRBV9, the J gene TRBJ2-2, with 8 positions matching TRBD2. Germline assignment: CDR1 SGDLS and CDR2 YYNGEE. This CDR3 has 13 amino acids. V was clipped by 0 bases and J by 8 bases; unmatched bases: 0. The CDR3 DNA sequence: TGTGCCAGCAGCGTAGTAGCGGGAGGGGAGCTGTTTTTT. It yields the protein CASSVVAGGELFF.

The rearrangement joins TRBV6-6 to TRBJ2-1; 10 bases match TRBD2. Germline CDR1 MNHNY, CDR2 SVGAGI (reference sequence). CDR3 length equals 13 residues. J gave up 9 bases and V 5 bases, and 4 bases lay outside the gene matches. CDR3 DNA sequence: TGTGCCAGCAGTAGCGGGAGGGCCCCTGAGCAGTTCTTC. It codes for CASSSGRAPEQFF.

The chain carries TRBV7-9 and TRBJ2-5; 7 positions match TRBD2. CDR3 length: 14 amino acids. J lost 5 bases, V lost 3 bases, and 6 bases had no gene match. Germline V gives CDR1 SEHNR, CDR2 FQNEAQ (reference sequence). This chain's CDR3 is CASSLGEGGETQYF. For the CDR3, the DNA is TGTGCCAGCAGCTTGGGGGAGGGAGGGGAGACCCAGTACTTC.

The chain employs TRBV4-2 and TRBJ2-3; TRBD2 matches 7 bases. Germline loops: CDR1 LGHNA, CDR2 YNFKEQ. The CDR3 loop spans 16 amino acids. V gave up 0 bases and J gave up 5 bases; unmatched junction bases: 8. The CDR3 sequence is CASSQDVSSGGDTQYF. Written as DNA, the CDR3 is TGTGCCAGCAGCCAAGATGTGTCTAGCGGAGGAGATACGCAGTATTTT.

The V gene is TRBV5-4, the J gene TRBJ2-7, with TRBD2 matching 9 bases. The CDR3 spans 17 residues. J was trimmed by 3 bases and V by 0 bases; bases with no gene match: 10. Germline V gives CDR1 SGHNT, CDR2 YYREEE (reference sequence). The CDR3 is CASSLAWTSERYYEQYF. For the CDR3, the DNA is TGTGCCAGCAGCTTGGCCTGGACTAGCGAGAGATACTACGAGCAGTACTTC. Full variable domain (rest looked up from reference TRBV5-4 and TRBJ2-7): ETGVTQSPTHLIKTRGQQVTLRCSSQSGHNTVSWYQQALGQGPQFIFQYYREEENGRGNFPPRFSGLQFPNYSSELNVNALELDDSALYLCASSLAWTSERYYEQYFGPGTRLTVT.

J is TRBJ2-6 and V is TRBV30, with 7 bases fitting TRBD2. Germline V gene sequence: CDR1 GTSNPN, CDR2 SVGIG (reference sequence). The CDR3 covers 14 residues. In DNA form, the CDR3 reads TGTGGGGGGGGAATCCCCTCTGGGGCCAACGTCCTGACTTTC. Its protein product is CGGGIPSGANVLTF. Together with reference TRBV30 and TRBJ2-6, the CDR3 gives the full variable domain: SQTIHQWPATLVQPVGSPLSLECTVEGTSNPNLYWYRQAAGRGLQLLFYSVGIGQISSEVPQNLSASRPQDRQFILSSKKLLLSDSGFYLCGGGIPSGANVLTFGAGSRLTVL.

This clone was picked up one time. The chain joins TRBV10-3 to TRBJ1-2, with TRBD1 identical over 9 bases. Per the germline V gene, CDR1 is ENHRY and CDR2 is SYGVKD. CDR3 length equals 14 residues. Trimming took 4 bases from V and 3 from J; bases not matched to a gene: 3. The CDR3 DNA reads TGTGCCATCAGTGTGAGACAGGGGGACTATGGCTACACCTTC. It is translated as CAISVRQGDYGYTF.

The J gene is TRBJ1-1, the V gene TRBV28; D gene unclear. Germline assignment: CDR1 MDHEN and CDR2 SYDVKM. This CDR3 is built from 16 residues. V was shortened by 2 bases and J by 0 bases, with 13 bases between the two germline ends. The CDR3 sequence: CASSLVSRGMNTEAFF. CDR3 nucleotide sequence: TGTGCCAGCAGTTTAGTCTCCCGGGGAATGAACACTGAAGCTTTCTTT. The entire variable domain, with the rest obtained from reference TRBV28 and TRBJ1-1, is as follows: DVKVTQSSRYLVKRTGEKVFLECVQDMDHENMFWYRQDPGLGLRLIYFSYDVKMKEKGDIPEGYSVSREKKERFSLILESASTNQTSMYLCASSLVSRGMNTEAFFGQGTRLTVV.

This clone was seen only a few times. V gene TRBV5-1 combines with J gene TRBJ2-7, with D possibly TRBD2 on 7 matching bases. CDR1 and CDR2 (germline): SGHRS, YFSETQ. V shed 3 bases and J shed 6 bases, with 31 bases lying between them. The CDR3 contains 19 residues. CDR3 DNA: TGCGCCAGCAGCTACTACCCCCTGATAGGGGGAGGGGGTGGCCTCGAGCAGTACTTC. It encodes CASSYYPLIGGGGGLEQYF. The full variable domain, rest sourced from reference TRBV5-1 and TRBJ2-7, is KAGVTQTPRYLIKTRGQQVTLSCSPISGHRSVSWYQQTPGQGLQFLFEYFSETQRNKGNFPGRFSGRQFSNSRSEMNVSTLELGDSALYLCASSYYPLIGGGGGLEQYFGPGTRLTVT.

The rearrangement links TRBV7-2 to TRBJ2-4, with 10 positions matching TRBD2. This CDR3 contains 17 residues. The J segment lost 7 bases and the V segment lost 4 bases, leaving 13 bases of the junction unmatched. CDR1 is SGHTA, CDR2 FQGNSA, per germline. The DNA for the CDR3 is TGTGCCAGCAGCTCCCGTGCGGGAGCGGGAGGGGGGAACATTCAGTACTTC. This gives the protein CASSSRAGAGGGNIQYF.

This rearrangement joins TRBV4-3 to TRBJ2-3; 8 bases align to TRBD2. V was clipped by 4 bases and J by 4 bases; unmatched bases: 7. In germline, CDR1 is LGHNA, CDR2 YSLEER. The CDR3 is 15 amino acids. The CDR3 here is CASSPSGGSSDTQYF. The CDR3 DNA follows: TGCGCCAGCAGCCCAAGCGGGGGCTCCTCAGATACGCAGTATTTT.

This chain uses TRBV30 with TRBJ2-1, with D possibly being TRBD1 (6 bases). CDR3 size: 14 residues. Trimming took off 2 bases at V and 3 bases at J, with 11 bases between the two ends. Germline CDR1 and CDR2: GTSNPN and SVGIG (reference sequence). The CDR3, as DNA: TGTGCCTGGAGTCCCGGACAGTACTACAATGAGCAGTTCTTC. Amino acid sequence: CAWSPGQYYNEQFF.

Only one count was recorded for this clone. The rearrangement uses TRBV3-1 (or the pseudogene TRBV3-2) and TRBJ1-2, with D uncertain. The CDR3 totals 17 residues. Germline V lookup: CDR1 LGHDT, CDR2 YNNKEL (reference sequence). V lost 0 bases and J lost 1, with 15 bases in between. CDR3 protein: CASSQDCWESYNYGYTF. In nucleotides, the CDR3 is TGTGCCAGCAGCCAAGATTGTTGGGAGTCTTATAACTATGGCTACACCTTC.